A selection of T cell receptor beta chains follows, all from one sample in a study of read filtering for tumor transcriptome and immune sequencing. TCRdb independently ran MiXCR on the reads; one entry per CDR3 protein. Among 100,000 to 150,000 distinct CDR3 sequences listed, over 10% were seen once. The source material was a population of CD138-negative cells sorted from bone marrow. All receptors come from a donor at least 40 years old with multiple myeloma. Both conserved end residues are part of each CDR3. The order of the fields is J gene, V gene, D gene, clone size, CDR3 DNA, CDR3 protein. The D gene is left open where the match is weak. The listing skips clone size in some rows; elsewhere it reads once, few, many or a size class.

>TRBJ2-2|TRBV7-9|.|many
TGTGCCAGCAGCTTGAACCAATACACCGGGGAGCTGTTTTTT
CASSLNQYTGELFF
>TRBJ2-4|TRBV5-6|.|many
TGTGCCAGCAGCTTGACAGTTCTAGCCAAAAACATTCAGTACTTC
CASSLTVLAKNIQYF
>TRBJ1-5|TRBV6-5|.|.
TGTGCCAGCAGTCCGGAGGGGGACGGGCAGCCCCAGCATTTT
CASSPEGDGQPQHF
>TRBJ2-5|TRBV29-1|.|many
TGCAGCGCCGGGGGCCAGTCAGAGACCCAGTACTTC
CSAGGQSETQYF
>TRBJ1-5|TRBV6-1|.|many
TGTGCCAGCGTCAGACAGATCAATCAGCCCCAGCATTTT
CASVRQINQPQHF
>TRBJ2-3|TRBV6-4|.|many
TGTGCCAGCGCGAGATCGGGGAGGCAGGGGCGCACAGATACGCAGTATTTT
CASARSGRQGRTDTQYF
>TRBJ2-1|TRBV12-3/TRBV12-4|TRBD2|many
TGTGCCAGCAGTTTACTAGCGGGGGTTAATGAGCAGTTCTTC
CASSLLAGVNEQFF
>TRBJ1-5|TRBV20-1|TRBD1|many
TGCAGTGCTGTTGGGACAGCAAATCAGCCCCAGCATTTT
CSAVGTANQPQHF
>TRBJ1-1|TRBV10-3|TRBD1|many
TGTGCCATCAAAAGCAGACAGGGTAACACTGAAGCTTTCTTT
CAIKSRQGNTEAFF
>TRBJ2-5|TRBV29-1|TRBD1|many
TGCAGCGTTCAGGGGGACAGTCTTAAGACCCAGTACTTC
CSVQGDSLKTQYF
>TRBJ2-5|TRBV7-9|.|many
TGTGCCAGCAGCTTAGCAGGGGGAGAGACCCAGTACTTC
CASSLAGGETQYF
>TRBJ2-5|TRBV28|TRBD1|few
TGTGCCAGCAGACGACAGGGAGAGACCCAGTACTTC
CASRRQGETQYF
>TRBJ2-2|TRBV4-1|TRBD2|.
TGCGCCAGCAGCAATGGACTAGCGGGAGAGCACACCGGGGAGCTGTTTTTT
CASSNGLAGEHTGELFF
>TRBJ2-1|TRBV20-1|TRBD2|many
TGCAGTGCTAGAGATCAGGGTAGCGGGAGGGGGAATGAGCAGTTCTTC
CSARDQGSGRGNEQFF
>TRBJ2-2|TRBV28|.|many
TGTGCCAGCAGTTTAGCTAGCGCTGGATCCGGGGAGCTGTTTTTT
CASSLASAGSGELFF
>TRBJ2-3|TRBV7-8|TRBD2|many
TGTGCCAGCAGCGTCGGGACTAGCGGGAAGACTAGCACAGATACGCAGTATTTT
CASSVGTSGKTSTDTQYF
>TRBJ1-1|TRBV11-2|TRBD1|many
TGTGCCAGCAACAGACAGGGGAACACTGAAGCTTTCTTT
CASNRQGNTEAFF
>TRBJ2-7|TRBV10-3|.|many
TGTGCCATCAGTGACTACAGGGAAGATGAGCAGTACTTC
CAISDYREDEQYF
>TRBJ2-1|TRBV20-1|TRBD2|many
TGCAGTGCTAGACATCCCCCTGGGCTAGCGGGAGAGGGGTTCTCCTACAATGAGCAGTTCTTC
CSARHPPGLAGEGFSYNEQFF
>TRBJ1-1|TRBV20-1|.|many
TGCAGTGCTCCCCGGGGCAGGGGTCCCACTGAAGCTTTCTTT
CSAPRGRGPTEAFF
>TRBJ1-1|TRBV5-1|TRBD1|many
TGCGCCAGCAGCGCCACAGACAGGGGGTTCACTGAAGCTTTCTTT
CASSATDRGFTEAFF
>TRBJ2-1|TRBV12-3/TRBV12-4|TRBD1|many
TGTGCCAGCAGTTTACGACAGGGTGCAAATGAGCAGTTCTTC
CASSLRQGANEQFF
>TRBJ2-5|TRBV3-1|.|few
TGTGCCAGCAGCCAATCCTCCTGGCGCGGCGGGGCCCAGTACTTC
CASSQSSWRGGAQYF
>TRBJ1-6|TRBV20-1|.|many
TGCAGTGCTAGAGAGGGGGGATTTGGATCACCCCTCCACTTT
CSAREGGFGSPLHF
>TRBJ1-4|TRBV30|TRBD1|.
TGTGCCTGGAGTGTACGAACAGGGGGAGAAAAACGGTTTTTT
CAWSVRTGGEKRFF
>TRBJ2-1|TRBV7-8|.|many
TGTGCCAGCAGCTTAGAAGGGCGCCGAAGCTCCTACAATGAGCAGTTCTTC
CASSLEGRRSSYNEQFF
>TRBJ2-5|TRBV11-2|.|few
TGTGCCAGCAGCTTATTGGGCGGCGGCCAAGAGACCCAGTACTTC
CASSLLGGGQETQYF
>TRBJ1-6|TRBV4-1|TRBD1|many
TGCGCCAGCAGCCTTGTCCCGGGACAGGGAAGTAAGGAACCCCTCCACTTT
CASSLVPGQGSKEPLHF
>TRBJ2-6|TRBV7-2|.|many
TGTGCCAGCAGCTTACAAGCTAGGTCTGGGGCCAACGTCCTGACTTTC
CASSLQARSGANVLTF
>TRBJ1-5|TRBV6-2/TRBV6-3|.|.
TGTGCCAGCAGTCTAGGGGGGACACCTAGCAATCAGCCCCAGCATTTT
CASSLGGTPSNQPQHF
>TRBJ1-1|TRBV15|.|many
TGTGCCACCAGCAGAGGCGTTAAGTCCGAGGGCACTGAAGCTTTCTTT
CATSRGVKSEGTEAFF
>TRBJ2-5|TRBV20-1|.|many
TGCAGTGCTAAGTTCCAAGAGACCCAGTACTTC
CSAKFQETQYF
>TRBJ2-6|TRBV5-1|.|many
TGCGCCAGCAGCGTAGACGGCTCTGGGGCCAACGTCCTGACTTTC
CASSVDGSGANVLTF
>TRBJ2-1|TRBV29-1|TRBD1|many
TGCAGCGCACAGGGGGCCTTCCGTGAGCAGTTCTTC
CSAQGAFREQFF
>TRBJ2-2|TRBV5-1|.|many
TGCGCCAGCAGCTTGGATGGCAACACCGGGGAGCTGTTTTTT
CASSLDGNTGELFF
>TRBJ2-2|TRBV20-1|TRBD1|many
TGCAGTGCTAGAGGGACAGGGACGAACACCGGGGAGCTGTTTTTT
CSARGTGTNTGELFF
>TRBJ2-6|TRBV3-1|.|many
TGTGCCAGCCGGGACTCTGGGGCCAACGTCCTGACTTTC
CASRDSGANVLTF
>TRBJ1-4|TRBV14|.|many
TGTGCCAGCAAGGCGGTTACAACTAATGAAAAACTGTTTTTT
CASKAVTTNEKLFF
>TRBJ1-1|TRBV6-2/TRBV6-3|TRBD1|many
TGTGCCAGCAGTTACTCTGATTGGGACAGCCGGATGGACACTGAAGCTTTCTTT
CASSYSDWDSRMDTEAFF
>TRBJ2-7|TRBV7-2|TRBD1|few
TGTGCCAGCAGATCCGGACAGGGAGCCTACGAGCAGTACTTC
CASRSGQGAYEQYF
>TRBJ2-1|TRBV1|.|many
TGCACCAGCAGCCAAAGACTAGCGGACTACAATGAGCAGTTCTTC
CTSSQRLADYNEQFF